This entry concerns a single T cell receptor beta chain. This CDR3 is also generated by other DNA sequences in the sample. TCRdb's copy holds only in-frame clones and misses some; the assay was immunoSEQ multiplex PCR. The data contain about 440,000 clones, 80% to 95% of them singletons. The CDR3 has 13 residues. Germline-derived CDR1 and CDR2 are MNHEY and SMNVEV (reference sequence). V lost 2 bases and J 0 bases, leaving 5 bases between the germline ends. The data derive from a study of blood T cell repertoires in COVID-19. The sequence came from a man aged 18 to 30 who had recovered from COVID-19. Material: PBMCs or T cells enriched from blood (not recorded which). The gene calls are TRBV27 and TRBJ2-7; D may be TRBD2 (5 bases). CDR3 DNA: TGTGCCAGCAGTTTAGCGGGCTCCTACGAGCAGTACTTC. It encodes CASSLAGSYEQYF.